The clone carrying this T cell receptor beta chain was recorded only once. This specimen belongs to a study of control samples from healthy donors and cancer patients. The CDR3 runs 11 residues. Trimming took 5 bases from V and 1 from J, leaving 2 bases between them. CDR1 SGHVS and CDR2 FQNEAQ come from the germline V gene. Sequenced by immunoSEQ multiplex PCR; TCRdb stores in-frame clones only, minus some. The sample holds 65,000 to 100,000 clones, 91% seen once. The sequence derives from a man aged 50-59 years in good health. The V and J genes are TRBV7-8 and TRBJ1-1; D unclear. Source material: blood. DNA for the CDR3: TGTGCCAGCAGCGCGAACACTGAAGCTTTCTTT. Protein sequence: CASSANTEAFF.